This is a list of T cell receptor beta chains from one sample in a study of blood T cell repertoires in COVID-19. The data were produced by immunoSEQ multiplex PCR, yet TCRdb's version contains in-frame clones alone and is incomplete. The sample shows about 30,000 clones, roughly 88% of them seen only once. Input material: peripheral blood. The receptors shown here come from a human donor in a cohort sampled during active COVID-19. Both conserved end residues are part of each CDR3. A D gene is named only where the DNA matches it firmly. Clone size is stated in some rows and not others, as once, few, many or a class when expanded.

size: .
V: TRBV7-2
D: TRBD1
J: TRBJ2-7
DNA: TGTGCCAGCAAACGGGACAGGGCGTCCTACGAGCAGTACTTC
CDR3: CASKRDRASYEQYF

size: .
V: TRBV29-1
D: .
J: TRBJ2-6
DNA: TGCAGCGTATCGTACTCTGGGGCCAACGTCCTGACTTTC
CDR3: CSVSYSGANVLTF

size: .
V: TRBV5-1
D: .
J: TRBJ2-1
DNA: TGCGCCAGCAGCTTGCCCCAGGGGGGTAAGCAGTTCTTC
CDR3: CASSLPQGGKQFF

size: .
V: TRBV5-1
D: .
J: TRBJ2-1
DNA: TGCGCCAGCAGCTTGGGGCACCCAAACTCCTACAATGAGCAGTTCTTC
CDR3: CASSLGHPNSYNEQFF

size: .
V: TRBV6-1
D: .
J: TRBJ1-2
DNA: TGTGCCAGCAGTGATCGGGGGGCGCTGAATGGCTACACCTTC
CDR3: CASSDRGALNGYTF

size: .
V: TRBV7-9
D: TRBD1
J: TRBJ2-1
DNA: TGTGCCAGCAGCACCCCGAGGACAGGGTTTCATGAGCAGTTCTTC
CDR3: CASSTPRTGFHEQFF

size: .
V: TRBV5-1
D: TRBD2
J: TRBJ2-5
DNA: TGCGCCAGCAGCTCCTTACTGGGGAGCGGGGGGCCGGGAGAGACCCAGTACTTC
CDR3: CASSSLLGSGGPGETQYF

size: .
V: TRBV30
D: .
J: TRBJ2-3
DNA: TGTGCCTGGAGTGTACTCCGGAGGGCCGGGGCGGATACGCAGTATTTT
CDR3: CAWSVLRRAGADTQYF

size: .
V: TRBV5-8
D: .
J: TRBJ2-3
DNA: TGTGCCAGCAGCCCCCGAGGACAGACAGCACGAGATACGCAGTATTTT
CDR3: CASSPRGQTARDTQYF

size: .
V: TRBV28
D: TRBD2
J: TRBJ2-1
DNA: TGTGCCAGCAGTCTAGCGGGGGGGCTAAACAATGAGCAGTTCTTC
CDR3: CASSLAGGLNNEQFF

size: few
V: TRBV5-1
D: .
J: TRBJ1-2
DNA: TGCGCCAGCAGCCAGACCCCCGGGAACTATGGCTACACCTTC
CDR3: CASSQTPGNYGYTF

size: .
V: TRBV19
D: .
J: TRBJ2-6
DNA: TGTGCCAGTAGCAAAAGCCGACAGACCTCTGGGGCCAACGTCCTGACTTTC
CDR3: CASSKSRQTSGANVLTF

size: .
V: TRBV2
D: .
J: TRBJ2-1
DNA: TGTGCCAGCAGTCCTCAAGGGGGCTCCTACAATGAGCAGTTCTTC
CDR3: CASSPQGGSYNEQFF

size: .
V: TRBV11-2
D: TRBD2
J: TRBJ2-7
DNA: TGTGCCAGCAGCTTAGTAGCGGGGGCCTCCTACGAGCAGTACTTC
CDR3: CASSLVAGASYEQYF

size: .
V: TRBV28
D: TRBD1
J: TRBJ2-1
DNA: TGTGCCAGCACCATCCCGCAGGGGGATGAGCAGTTCTTC
CDR3: CASTIPQGDEQFF

size: .
V: TRBV30
D: .
J: TRBJ2-5
DNA: TGTGCCTGGAGTGTAGGTAGCGGAAAGCAAGAGACCCAGTACTTC
CDR3: CAWSVGSGKQETQYF

size: .
V: TRBV6-5
D: .
J: TRBJ2-7
DNA: TGTGCCAGCAGTACCCAGGGTGGGCGGTACGAGCAGTACTTC
CDR3: CASSTQGGRYEQYF

size: .
V: TRBV4-1
D: TRBD1
J: TRBJ1-1
DNA: TGCGCCAGCAGCCACCAAGGGGGCTTGAACACTGAAGCTTTCTTT
CDR3: CASSHQGGLNTEAFF

size: .
V: TRBV7-9
D: TRBD1
J: TRBJ1-3
DNA: TGTGCCAGCAGCTTAGTCCCGACAGGGAGGCGATCTGGAAACACCATATATTTT
CDR3: CASSLVPTGRRSGNTIYF

size: .
V: TRBV5-4
D: .
J: TRBJ1-2
DNA: TGTGCCAGCAGCTTCCCCACAGGGCAGGGTGCGAGTGGCTACACCTTC
CDR3: CASSFPTGQGASGYTF

size: .
V: TRBV19
D: TRBD1
J: TRBJ2-5
DNA: TGTGCCAGTAGTATCAGCAGGGGGCCCCAAGAGACCCAGTACTTC
CDR3: CASSISRGPQETQYF

size: .
V: TRBV6-6
D: .
J: TRBJ2-2
DNA: TGTGCCAGCAGTTTAACAGGGAACACCGGGGAGCTGTTTTTT
CDR3: CASSLTGNTGELFF

size: .
V: TRBV2
D: .
J: TRBJ2-1
DNA: TGTGCCAGCAGCGCTTCGGAGGCCTGGGATGAGCAGTTCTTC
CDR3: CASSASEAWDEQFF

size: .
V: TRBV7-8
D: .
J: TRBJ2-5
DNA: TGTGCCAGCAGCTTAGCACAGGTCTGGGAGACCCAGTACTTC
CDR3: CASSLAQVWETQYF

size: .
V: TRBV27
D: TRBD1
J: TRBJ1-2
DNA: TGTGCCAGCAGTCTTCAACAGGGGCCATATTCTGGCTACACCTTC
CDR3: CASSLQQGPYSGYTF

size: once
V: TRBV30
D: .
J: TRBJ2-6
DNA: TGTGCCTGGCGCTATTGGGGGGCCAACGTCCTGACTTTC
CDR3: CAWRYWGANVLTF

size: .
V: TRBV11-2
D: TRBD2
J: TRBJ2-1
DNA: TGTGCCAGCAGCTTACTTATTAGCGGGGGGGCGTCCTACAATGAGCAGTTCTTC
CDR3: CASSLLISGGASYNEQFF

size: .
V: TRBV4-2
D: TRBD1
J: TRBJ2-7
DNA: TGTGCCAGCAGCCAGGGACAGGGGGCGCAGCAGTACTTC
CDR3: CASSQGQGAQQYF

size: few
V: TRBV18
D: .
J: TRBJ1-5
DNA: TGTGCCAGCTCACCTGCGGGTTCCGATCAGCCCCAGCATTTT
CDR3: CASSPAGSDQPQHF

size: few
V: TRBV2
D: .
J: TRBJ2-2
DNA: TGTGCCAGCAGAGGACTGCCTAACACCGGGGAGCTGTTTTTT
CDR3: CASRGLPNTGELFF

size: .
V: TRBV5-1
D: .
J: TRBJ2-2
DNA: TGCGCCAGCAGCCGGGACTTACAGACCGCCGGGGAGCTGTTTTTT
CDR3: CASSRDLQTAGELFF

size: .
V: TRBV25-1
D: TRBD2
J: TRBJ2-3
DNA: TGTGCCAGCAGTCCTAGCGGGGGTACAGATACGCAGTATTTT
CDR3: CASSPSGGTDTQYF